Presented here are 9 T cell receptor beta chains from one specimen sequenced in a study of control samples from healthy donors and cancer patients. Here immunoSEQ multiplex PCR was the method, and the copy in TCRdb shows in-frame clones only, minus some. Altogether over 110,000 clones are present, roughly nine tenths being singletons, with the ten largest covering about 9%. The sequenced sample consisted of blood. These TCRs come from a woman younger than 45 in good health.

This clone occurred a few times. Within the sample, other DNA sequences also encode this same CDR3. Written as DNA, the CDR3 is TGCGCCAGCAGCTTGGACGGACGGATTTATAATTCACCCCTCCACTTT. Amino acids: CASSLDGRIYNSPLHF. This sequence joins TRBV5-1 and TRBJ1-6; no clear D. Germline V gives CDR1 SGHRS, CDR2 YFSETQ. V dropped 0 bases and J dropped 4 bases, with 11 bases sitting between them. There are 16 residues in the CDR3.

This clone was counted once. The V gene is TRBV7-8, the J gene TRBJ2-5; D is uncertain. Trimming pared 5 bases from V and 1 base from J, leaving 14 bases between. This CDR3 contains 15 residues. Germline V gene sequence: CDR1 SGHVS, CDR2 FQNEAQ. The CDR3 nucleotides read TGTGCCAGCAGCCAACCCGGTGGCTTCCAAGAGACCCAGTACTTC. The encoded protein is CASSQPGGFQETQYF. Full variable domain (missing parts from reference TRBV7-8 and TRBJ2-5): GAGVSQSPRYKVAKRGQDVALRCDPISGHVSLFWYQQALGQGPEFLTYFQNEAQLDKSGLPSDRFFAERPEGSVSTLKIQRTQQEDSAVYLCASSQPGGFQETQYFGPGTRLLVL.

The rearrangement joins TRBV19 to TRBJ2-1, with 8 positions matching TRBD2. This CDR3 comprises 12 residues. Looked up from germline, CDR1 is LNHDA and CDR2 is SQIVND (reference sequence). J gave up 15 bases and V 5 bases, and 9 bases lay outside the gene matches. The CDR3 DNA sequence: TGTGCCAGTAGTGTTAGCGGGAAGGGCCCGTTCTTC. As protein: CASSVSGKGPFF.

The CDR3 region has the DNA TGCGCCAGCAGCTTGGGACAGGGGTGGGAGACCCAGTACTTC. Translating gives CASSLGQGWETQYF. This chain joins TRBV5-1 and TRBJ2-5; 8 bases line up with TRBD1. The V and J ends lost 0 bases and 5 bases, in that order; junction bases with no gene match: 3. The length of the CDR3 is 14 residues. In germline, CDR1 is SGHRS, CDR2 YFSETQ.

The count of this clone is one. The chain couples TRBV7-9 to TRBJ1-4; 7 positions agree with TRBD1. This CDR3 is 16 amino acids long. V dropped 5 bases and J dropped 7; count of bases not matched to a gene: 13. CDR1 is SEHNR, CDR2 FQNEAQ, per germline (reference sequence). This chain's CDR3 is CASSPPAGTVGEKLFF. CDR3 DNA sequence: TGTGCCAGCAGCCCCCCCGCCGGGACAGTGGGTGAAAAACTGTTTTTT.

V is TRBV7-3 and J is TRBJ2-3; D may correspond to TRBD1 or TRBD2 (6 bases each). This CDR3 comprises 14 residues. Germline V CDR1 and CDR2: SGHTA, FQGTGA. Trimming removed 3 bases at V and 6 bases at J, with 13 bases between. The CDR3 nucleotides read TGTGCCAGCAGCTTCCTAGGGGGGACGGATACGCAGTATTTT. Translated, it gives CASSFLGGTDTQYF.

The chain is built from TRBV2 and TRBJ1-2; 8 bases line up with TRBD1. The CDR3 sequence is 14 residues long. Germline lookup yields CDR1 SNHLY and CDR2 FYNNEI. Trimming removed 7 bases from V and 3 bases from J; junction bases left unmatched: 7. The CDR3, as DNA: TGTGCCAGCAACCAGGACAGGGTGTACTATGGCTACACCTTC. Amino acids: CASNQDRVYYGYTF.

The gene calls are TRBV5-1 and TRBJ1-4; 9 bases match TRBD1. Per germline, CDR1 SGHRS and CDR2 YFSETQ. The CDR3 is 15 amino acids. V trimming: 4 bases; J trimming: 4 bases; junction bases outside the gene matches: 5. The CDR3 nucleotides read TGCGCCAGCAGCACGGGACAGGGATTTAATGAAAAACTGTTTTTT. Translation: CASSTGQGFNEKLFF.

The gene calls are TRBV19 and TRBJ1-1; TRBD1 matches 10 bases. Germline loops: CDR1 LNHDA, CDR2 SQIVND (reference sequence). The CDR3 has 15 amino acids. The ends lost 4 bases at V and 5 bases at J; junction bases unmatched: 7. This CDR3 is CASSRMGQGRTEAFF. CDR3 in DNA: TGTGCCAGTAGTAGAATGGGACAGGGGAGGACTGAAGCTTTCTTT.